The 18 T cell receptor beta chains given below trace back to one sample, sequenced in a study of blood T cell repertoires in COVID-19. Produced via immunoSEQ multiplex PCR; TCRdb's table is partial and in-frame only. Of over 100,000 clones listed, roughly 86% are singletons. The source material was peripheral blood. The origin of the receptors is a man aged 35 to 55 with acute or convalescent COVID-19.

The chain combines TRBV3-1 (or the pseudogene TRBV3-2) with TRBJ2-5; 10 nucleotides match TRBD1. This CDR3 has 13 amino acids. V was pared by 3 bases and J by 9 bases, with 4 bases of the junction left unmatched. Looked up from germline, CDR1 is LGHDT and CDR2 is YNNKEL (reference sequence). The CDR3 reads CASSQDRGRSQYF. The CDR3 DNA follows: TGTGCCAGCAGCCAGGACAGGGGGAGGTCCCAGTACTTC.

The V call is TRBV19, the J call TRBJ2-2; 8 bases agree with TRBD1. The germline CDR1 and CDR2 sequences are LNHDA and SQIVND (reference sequence). This CDR3 has 18 amino acids. V dropped 4 bases and J dropped 2; count of bases not matched to a gene: 12. For the CDR3, the DNA is TGTGCCAGTAGTACCTTATCATTGGGACAGGCCAACACCGGGGAGCTGTTTTTT. Residues: CASSTLSLGQANTGELFF.

This rearrangement joins TRBV5-6 to TRBJ1-1; D ambiguous. This CDR3 comprises 11 residues. V was shortened by 0 bases and J by 8 bases, with 5 bases between the two germline ends. Germline-derived CDR1 and CDR2 are SGHDT and YYEEEE. In nucleotides, the CDR3 is TGTGCCAGCAGCTTGGCCGGGGAAGCTTTCTTT. Encoded protein: CASSLAGEAFF.

Only a few counts were recorded for this clone. Written as DNA, the CDR3 is TGCGCCAGCAGCTTGGAATTTAAGACCCTCGGGGATGGCTACACCTTC. Its translation: CASSLEFKTLGDGYTF. The chain links TRBV5-1 to TRBJ1-2; D is unresolved. V gave up 0 bases and J gave up 6 bases, with 18 bases separating them. Germline assignment: CDR1 SGHRS and CDR2 YFSETQ. The CDR3 sequence is 16 residues long.

The chain links TRBV3-1 (or the pseudogene TRBV3-2) to TRBJ2-2; D ambiguous. Germline-derived CDR1 and CDR2 are LGHDT and YNNKEL (reference sequence). This CDR3 is 15 amino acids long. V shed 2 bases and J shed 5 bases, with 12 bases lying between them. The CDR3 region is CASSQIGFGTGELFF. CDR3 nucleotide sequence: TGTGCCAGCAGCCAAATTGGTTTCGGGACCGGGGAGCTGTTTTTT.

J is TRBJ2-1 and V is TRBV11-2; 9 bases match TRBD1. This CDR3 contains 16 residues. The V and J ends lost 5 bases and 0 bases, in that order; junction bases with no gene match: 5. Germline V gives CDR1 SGHAT, CDR2 FQNNGV. CDR3 DNA sequence: TGTGCCAGCAGCGAAATGACAGGGGGCTCCTACAATGAGCAGTTCTTC. It yields the protein CASSEMTGGSYNEQFF.

This chain uses TRBV5-4 with TRBJ2-5; tentatively, D is TRBD1 (6 bases). The CDR3 has 14 amino acids. CDR1 is SGHNT, CDR2 YYREEE, per germline (reference sequence). Trimming took off 0 bases at V and 5 bases at J, with 11 bases between the two ends. CDR3: CASSLEQGGETQYF. The CDR3 nucleotides read TGTGCCAGCAGCTTGGAACAGGGCGGGGAGACCCAGTACTTC. The full variable domain, with the rest looked up from reference TRBV5-4 and TRBJ2-5, is ETGVTQSPTHLIKTRGQQVTLRCSSQSGHNTVSWYQQALGQGPQFIFQYYREEENGRGNFPPRFSGLQFPNYSSELNVNALELDDSALYLCASSLEQGGETQYFGPGTRLLVL.

The V and J genes are TRBV18 and TRBJ1-5; a possible D gene is TRBD1 (5 bases). This CDR3 comprises 14 residues. Deletions cut 6 bases from V and 3 bases from J, with 12 bases between. The germline CDR1 and CDR2 sequences are KGHSH and LQKENI. CDR3 nucleotides: TGTGCCAGCTCCCCCGACAGCCCCAATCAGCCCCAGCATTTT. It specifies CASSPDSPNQPQHF.

The CDR3, as DNA: TGCGCCAGCAGCCAAGAGGGGGGGGCTCTTGGCTACACCTTC. Amino acid sequence: CASSQEGGALGYTF. The chain is built from TRBV4-1 and TRBJ1-2, with a possible D match to TRBD1 (6 bases). V gave up 0 bases and J gave up 7 bases, with 12 bases separating them. Germline V gene lookup returns CDR1 MGHRA and CDR2 YSYEKL. CDR3 length: 14 residues.

The rearrangement joins TRBV6-5 to TRBJ1-4, with D possibly TRBD1 on 6 matching bases. The CDR3 sequence is 13 residues long. Germline V gives CDR1 MNHEY, CDR2 SVGAGI. V was pared by 8 bases and J by 8 bases, with 15 bases between. The CDR3, as DNA: TGTGCCAGCCGGCAGGGGCTGGGGGAAAAACTGTTTTTT. This encodes CASRQGLGEKLFF.

The chain employs TRBV3-1 (or the pseudogene TRBV3-2) and TRBJ1-2; 10 positions agree with TRBD1. V was clipped by 4 bases and J by 5 bases; unmatched bases: 7. The CDR3 runs 15 residues. In germline, CDR1 is LGHDT, CDR2 YNNKEL (reference sequence). The CDR3 bases are TGTGCCAGCAGCCCCTGGACAGGGGGTGCTTATGGCTACACCTTC. This sequence encodes CASSPWTGGAYGYTF.

The chain couples TRBV12-5 to TRBJ1-3; D remains unclear. CDR1 is LGHNT, CDR2 FRNRAP, per germline. The CDR3 totals 15 residues. With 7 bases removed from V and 0 bases from J, the gap between germline ends came to 13 bases. The CDR3 DNA is TGTGCTAGTGCCGTCAGCGCAAGCTCTGGAAACACCATATATTTT. It codes for CASAVSASSGNTIYF.

This clone has more than one count but fewer than ten. The V call is TRBV19, the J call TRBJ1-3; 8 nucleotides align to TRBD1. The CDR3 runs to 15 residues. The ends lost 8 bases at V and 3 bases at J; junction bases unmatched: 9. The germline gives CDR1 LNHDA, CDR2 SQIVND (reference sequence). The CDR3 loop is CASQESGGSGNTIYF. The CDR3 nucleotides are TGTGCCAGTCAAGAATCAGGGGGCAGTGGAAACACCATATATTTT.

V and J are TRBV30 and TRBJ1-2; possibly TRBD1 for D (6 bases). The germline CDR1 and CDR2 sequences are GTSNPN and SVGIG (reference sequence). The length of the CDR3 is 14 residues. Between the trimmed V and J ends, which lost 2 bases and 1 base, there was a span of 11 bases. In DNA form, the CDR3 reads TGTGCCTGGAGTACAACAGGGATTAACTATGGCTACACCTTC. Its translation is CAWSTTGINYGYTF.

J is TRBJ1-2 and V is TRBV30; unclear D gene. This CDR3 region has 12 residues. Trimming cost V 0 bases and J 1 base, with 3 bases left between them. Per the germline V gene, CDR1 is GTSNPN and CDR2 is SVGIG (reference sequence). The DNA for the CDR3 is TGTGCCTGGAGTGTCAGTAACTATGGCTACACCTTC. It translates to CAWSVSNYGYTF.

This rearrangement joins TRBV11-2 to TRBJ1-2; no definite D call. CDR1 and CDR2 from the germline V gene are SGHAT and FQNNGV. V was shortened by 0 bases and J by 0 bases, with 5 bases between the two germline ends. The CDR3 is made up of 14 amino acids. CDR3 nucleotides: TGTGCCAGCAGCTTAGACAGAACTAACTATGGCTACACCTTC. This gives the protein CASSLDRTNYGYTF.

The V gene is TRBV5-6, the J gene TRBJ2-2; a possible D gene is TRBD1 (6 bases). V gave up 6 bases and J gave up 5 bases, with 17 bases separating them. The germline V gene encodes CDR1 SGHDT and CDR2 YYEEEE. The CDR3 loop spans 15 amino acids. The CDR3 region has the DNA TGTGCCAGCATCCCTAACGCAGGGACAACCGGGGAGCTGTTTTTT. Residues: CASIPNAGTTGELFF.

The chain joins TRBV27 to TRBJ2-1, with 11 bases matching TRBD1. The CDR3 has 16 amino acids. V lost 4 bases to trimming and J lost 1 base; unmatched junction nucleotides: 3. Germline V gene lookup returns CDR1 MNHEY and CDR2 SMNVEV (reference sequence). This CDR3 reads CASSWDRGGSYNEQFF. DNA for the CDR3: TGTGCCAGCAGTTGGGACAGGGGGGGTTCCTACAATGAGCAGTTCTTC.